Below, 13 T cell receptor beta chains from the same sample are listed, as sequenced in a study of T cells in Graves' hyperthyroidism and ophthalmopathy. Researchers took RNA transcripts and amplified the TCR beta CDR3 regions from them. First-round RT-PCR targeting the TCR CDR3 was performed with the HTBI primer set. TCRdb re-analysed the multiplex PCR reads in MiXCR, keeping a single row per CDR3 protein. This sample carries some 300,000 distinct CDR3 sequences, about an eighth of them seen once, and the ten largest clones take approximately 7.8%. Sequencing was performed on blood. The origin of the receptors is a young woman with Graves' hyperthyroidism that later progressed to Graves' ophthalmopathy.

Remarks on this clonotype: At one end, the junction sequence differs from germline, possibly due to a read error. The DNA for the CDR3 is TGTGCCATCAGTGGTTCAGGGACCAATGAGCAGTTCTTC. It specifies CAISGSGTNEQFF. This chain joins TRBV6-1 and TRBJ2-1; D is possibly TRBD1 or TRBD2 (5 bases each). The CDR3 contains 13 residues. Looked up from germline, CDR1 is MNHNS and CDR2 is SASEGT.

On this clonotype: With a much larger clone just one base away, this may be a read error. The V call is TRBV28, the J call TRBJ1-5, with D uncertain. V was cut by 10 bases and J by 6 bases, with 16 bases left in between. CDR1 is MDHEN and CDR2 is SYDVKM in the germline V gene. The CDR3 covers 13 residues. Here the CDR3 reads CAIMGGWSQPQHF. The CDR3 bases are TGTGCCATCATGGGAGGTTGGAGTCAGCCCCAGCATTTT.

This clonotype was seen at least ten times. The V and J genes are TRBV7-9 and TRBJ2-3, with D unclear. The CDR3 length is 15 residues. V was shortened by 2 bases and J by 0 bases, with 9 bases between the two germline ends. Germline CDR1 SEHNR, CDR2 FQNEAQ (reference sequence). The DNA of the CDR3 is TGTGCCAGCAGCTTATCGATTAGGAGCACAGATACGCAGTATTTT. The encoded protein is CASSLSIRSTDTQYF.

This clonotype occurred many times. The chain joins TRBV5-8 to TRBJ1-2, with D perhaps TRBD1 (6 bases). V gave up 4 bases and J gave up 2 bases, with 15 bases separating them. This CDR3 spans 15 amino acids. Germline lookup yields CDR1 SGHTS and CDR2 YDEGEE. The CDR3 loop reads CASSPPQGHNYGYTF. Here the CDR3 DNA reads TGTGCCAGCAGCCCACCGCAGGGACACAACTATGGCTACACCTTC. Complete variable domain (other parts from reference TRBV5-8 and TRBJ1-2): EAGVTQSPTHLIKTRGQQATLRCSPISGHTSVYWYQQALGLGLQFLLWYDEGEERNRGNFPPRFSGRQFPNYSSELNVNALELEDSALYLCASSPPQGHNYGYTFGSGTRLTVV.

This clonotype was counted many times. The CDR3 DNA reads TGTGCCAGCAGCCGAGGGGCCCGGACAGGCCCTAACTATGGCTACACCTTC. This encodes CASSRGARTGPNYGYTF. V is TRBV6-2 or TRBV6-3 and J is TRBJ1-2, with TRBD1 matching over 7 bases. CDR3 size: 17 residues. The J segment lost 0 bases and the V segment lost 6 bases, leaving 13 bases of the junction unmatched. Per the germline V gene, CDR1 is MNHEY and CDR2 is SVGEGT.

In this sample, this clonotype turned up a few times. The V call is TRBV5-4, the J call TRBJ1-1; the D gene is possibly TRBD1 (5 bases). Germline-derived CDR1 and CDR2 are SGHNT and YYREEE (reference sequence). Deletions cut 0 bases from V and 3 bases from J, with 12 bases between. CDR3 length equals 15 residues. The CDR3, as DNA: TGTGCCAGCAGCTTGGAGTCAGGGAGGGACACTGAAGCTTTCTTT. This sequence encodes CASSLESGRDTEAFF.

The chain couples TRBV4-2 to TRBJ2-5; D unresolved. Looked up from germline, CDR1 is LGHNA and CDR2 is YNFKEQ. The V end was cut by 0 bases, the J end by 5 bases, with 10 bases between. The CDR3 has 14 residues. The CDR3: CASSQETQSETQYF. The CDR3 region has the DNA TGTGCCAGCAGCCAAGAAACCCAGTCGGAGACCCAGTACTTC.

Many counts were recorded for this clonotype. The chain is built from TRBV20-1 and TRBJ2-3, with TRBD1 identical over 8 bases. Trimming cost V 3 bases and J 4 bases; bases outside gene matches: 9. CDR1 DFQATT and CDR2 SNEGSKA come from the germline V gene (reference sequence). This CDR3 has 15 residues. The DNA for the CDR3 is TGCAGTGCTAGTGGGTCGGGGACAGGATCAGATACGCAGTATTTT. Its protein is CSASGSGTGSDTQYF.

This clonotype occurred many times. The rearrangement joins TRBV5-5 to TRBJ2-1, with a tentative D call TRBD2 (6 bases). Trimming took 5 bases from V and 2 from J, leaving 17 bases between them. The length of the CDR3 is 16 residues. Germline CDR1 reads SGHKS; CDR2 reads YYEKEE (reference sequence). The CDR3 spells CASRSVAGSPYNEQFF. For the CDR3, the DNA is TGTGCCAGCAGGTCGGTGGCCGGGAGCCCCTACAATGAGCAGTTCTTC.

This clonotype was detected ten times or more. J is TRBJ2-1 and V is TRBV28; TRBD2 matches at 10 bases. Germline trimming cut 7 bases from V and 7 bases from J; bases unmatched to any gene: 16. Germline V lookup: CDR1 MDHEN, CDR2 SYDVKM. This CDR3 spans 17 amino acids. Here the CDR3 DNA reads TGTGCCAGCACTGAGCGGGAGGGCCCTTTAAATAGGAATGAGCAGTTCTTC. Translation gives CASTEREGPLNRNEQFF.

In its sample, this clonotype was seen many times. The chain is built from TRBV4-1 and TRBJ1-6; 9 bases line up with TRBD1. This CDR3 has 16 amino acids. Germline V gene sequence: CDR1 MGHRA, CDR2 YSYEKL. V trimming: 1 base; J trimming: 6 bases; junction bases outside the gene matches: 4. CDR3 DNA sequence: TGCGCCAGCAGCCAAGTCTGGGGACAGGGTAATTCACCCCTCCACTTT. This codes for CASSQVWGQGNSPLHF.

This clonotype was seen ten or more times. The CDR3: CASSIQGSPYYGYTF. Written as DNA, the CDR3 is TGTGCCAGCAGCATACAGGGATCGCCTTACTATGGCTACACCTTC. The chain employs TRBV13 and TRBJ1-2; D is possibly TRBD1 (6 bases). V lost 5 bases, J lost 3 bases, and 16 bases lay in between. The CDR3 has 15 residues. In germline, CDR1 is PRHDT, CDR2 FYEKMQ (reference sequence).

Worth noting for this clonotype: Just one base apart from a much larger clone, this may be a read error. CDR3 residues: CARSPPGASYNEQFF. The CDR3 DNA reads as TGTGCCAGGAGCCCCCCGGGGGCCTCCTACAATGAGCAGTTCTTC. This chain connects TRBV7-9 to TRBJ2-1; either TRBD1 or TRBD2 may supply D (6 bases each). This CDR3 has 15 amino acids. The germline V and J ends were trimmed by 9 bases and 0 bases, with 15 bases remaining between them. Germline-derived CDR1 and CDR2 are SEHNR and FQNEAQ (reference sequence).